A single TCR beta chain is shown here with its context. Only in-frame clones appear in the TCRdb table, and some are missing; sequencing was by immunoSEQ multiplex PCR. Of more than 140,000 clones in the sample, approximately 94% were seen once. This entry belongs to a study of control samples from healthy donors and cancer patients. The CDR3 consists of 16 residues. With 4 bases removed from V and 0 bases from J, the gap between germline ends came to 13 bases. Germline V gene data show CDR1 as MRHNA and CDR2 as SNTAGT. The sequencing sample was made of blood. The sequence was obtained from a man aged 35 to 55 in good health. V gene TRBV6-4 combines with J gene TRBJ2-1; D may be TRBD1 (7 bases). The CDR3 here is CASSGQGLSSYNEQFF. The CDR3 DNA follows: TGTGCCAGCAGTGGACAGGGACTTAGCTCCTACAATGAGCAGTTCTTC.